This TCR beta chain was obtained from a study of cytomegalovirus exposure and HLA in healthy donors. Study results and caveats: A previous analysis found most TCR beta V segments productive roughly 90% or roughly 30% of the time. Sequence variants that were highly shared formed a cluster that was likely a sequencing artifact. An analysis was carried out later, and it reportedly showed fewer N-insertions in an Asian-associated ancestry cluster than the approximately 700-donor mean. Associated with cytomegalovirus, according to the listing, were some 180 TCR beta chains.

Both 60 Vbeta primers and 13 Jbeta primers went into the PCR. TCRdb's table, derived via immunoSEQ multiplex PCR, lists solely in-frame clones and lacks some. Recorded here are 34,000 or so clones; the top ten clones represent approximately 4.8%. Germline CDR1 reads SGHAT; CDR2 reads FQNNGV. This CDR3 is built from 15 residues. The ends were cut back, 0 bases at V and 8 bases at J, with 16 bases in the middle. As to this clone: Its antigen remains unknown.

This TCR was recovered from a female donor in good health and CMV-seronegative. The rearrangement joins TRBV11-2 to TRBJ1-2, with D uncertain. The sequencing input was PBMCs. The CDR3 region is CASSLDSWTPEGYTF. Here the CDR3 DNA reads TGTGCCAGCAGCTTAGATTCCTGGACTCCTGAGGGCTACACCTTC.